This T cell receptor beta chain was captured by sequencing in a study of Graves' ophthalmopathy and Graves' hyperthyroidism. TCR beta CDR3 amplification used RNA transcripts. Second-round multiplex PCR came after first-round RT-PCR with HTBI primers. TCRdb recomputed calls from the multiplex PCR reads with MiXCR, one row per CDR3 protein. The sample carries 200,000 to 250,000 distinct CDR3 sequences, 25% to 30% recorded once. This clonotype has ten or more counts. The CDR3 covers 13 residues. Trimming shortened V by 6 bases and J by 7 bases, and 16 bases separated the two germline ends. Germline CDR1 and CDR2: SNHLY and FYNNEI.

Sequencing was carried out using peripheral blood. This receptor was taken from a man in his fifties or sixties with Graves' ophthalmopathy. The gene calls are TRBV2 and TRBJ2-7, with D unresolved. CDR3: CASSGALLSEQYF. The CDR3 nucleotides are TGTGCCAGCAGCGGAGCTCTTCTGTCTGAGCAGTACTTC.